This T cell receptor (beta chain) was identified during a study of tumor-infiltrating lymphocytes in primary liver carcinoma. In its sample, this clonotype ranks as medium-sized. In germline, CDR1 is SEHNR, CDR2 FQNEAQ (reference sequence). The V end lost 5 bases, the J end lost 5 bases, and 9 bases lay between the germline ends. This CDR3 comprises 12 residues. TCR beta cDNA came from about 450 ng total RNA, primed with a constant-region primer. Nested multiplex PCR, run for three rounds with slightly modified ARM-PCR, yielded TCR beta libraries. PCR rounds one and two used TRBV1-TRBV30 forward primers with a C-beta reverse primer for roughly 9 cycles each. TCRdb ran MiXCR on the multiplex PCR reads and lists one entry per CDR3 protein. Of under 45,000 distinct CDR3 sequences in the sample, roughly 69% were seen once. RNA and DNA were co-extracted from about 19-30 mg of unsorted bulk tissue. Donors underwent surgery for histopathologically diagnosed primary liver carcinoma. Tumor samples all exceeded 80% viable tumor cells.

The sample comprised liver tumor tissue from sampling region 4. Subset defined: tumor region T4, right-lateral pole. This chain uses TRBV7-9 with TRBJ2-5; no clear D. The clonotype was recovered from a man aged 35-49 years with primary liver carcinoma and hepatitis B virus infection. For the CDR3, the DNA is TGTGCCAGCAGCCAGGAAGGGGAGACCCAGTACTTC. Protein product: CASSQEGETQYF.